These T cell receptor beta chains were read from a single sample in a study of regulatory T cells in long-lasting Graves disease. TCRdb re-analysed the multiplex PCR reads in MiXCR, keeping a single row per CDR3 protein. The sample carries 300,000 to 450,000 distinct CDR3 sequences, roughly 15% recorded once. The specimen comprised peripheral blood mononuclear cells (PBMCs), sampled at new diagnosis, from a patient treated with antithyroid drugs. These receptors came from a female donor with Graves disease. Both conserved end residues are part of each CDR3. A D gene is named only where the DNA matches it firmly. The size entry is marked missing in some rows and otherwise reads once, few, many or a size class.

clone size	V gene	J gene	CDR3 length	D gene	CDR3 protein	CDR3 DNA
.	TRBV12-3/TRBV12-4	TRBJ1-5	14	TRBD1	CASSPGQGHQPQHF	TGTGCCAGCAGTCCGGGACAGGGGCATCAGCCCCAGCATTTT
few	TRBV4-2	TRBJ2-2	17	TRBD2	CASSQGGSLGPTGELFF	TGTGCCAGCAGCCAAGGCGGGAGTTTGGGACCAACCGGGGAGCTGTTTTTT
many	TRBV7-9	TRBJ2-1	16	.	CASSLETQGLINEQFF	TGTGCCAGCAGCTTAGAAACCCAGGGGCTGATCAATGAGCAGTTCTTC
many	TRBV27	TRBJ2-7	15	.	CASSSGGVNHYGQYF	TGTGCCAGCAGTAGCGGCGGAGTAAACCACTACGGGCAGTACTTC
.	TRBV7-9	TRBJ1-2	12	.	CASSLAPMGVAF	TGTGCCAGCAGCTTAGCGCCCATGGGCGTAGCCTTC
many	TRBV6-2/TRBV6-3	TRBJ2-5	15	.	CASSEGLSGVETQYF	TGTGCCAGCAGTGAAGGACTTTCGGGGGTTGAGACCCAGTACTTC
many	TRBV9	TRBJ1-5	15	.	CASSPGGNSNQPQHF	TGTGCCAGCAGCCCCGGGGGGAATAGCAATCAGCCCCAGCATTTT
many	TRBV5-5	TRBJ2-5	15	.	CASSLSPRVGETQYF	TGTGCCAGCAGCTTGTCCCCCAGGGTAGGGGAGACCCAGTACTTC
.	TRBV6-1	TRBJ1-1	15	.	CASNKQEAGNTEAFF	TGTGCCAGCAACAAACAGGAGGCGGGGAACACTGAAGCTTTCTTT
many	TRBV12-3/TRBV12-4	TRBJ2-5	12	.	CASSYNPETQYF	TGTGCCAGCAGTTATAACCCCGAGACCCAGTACTTC
.	TRBV6-1	TRBJ1-6	14	TRBD1	CASTRGTEGSPLHF	TGTGCCAGCACCCGGGGGACAGAAGGGTCACCCCTCCACTTT
many	TRBV7-2	TRBJ2-3	17	TRBD2	CASSLPLAGGKTDTQYF	TGTGCCAGCAGCTTACCCCTAGCGGGAGGGAAGACAGATACGCAGTATTTT
many	TRBV3-1	TRBJ1-2	17	TRBD1	CASSRDRVSPRHYGYTF	TGTGCCAGCAGCCGGGACAGGGTTTCACCGCGCCACTATGGCTACACCTTC
many	TRBV5-1	TRBJ1-3	14	.	CASKDTVSGNTIYF	TGCGCCAGCAAGGATACAGTCTCTGGAAACACCATATATTTT
many	TRBV12-3/TRBV12-4	TRBJ2-1	12	.	CASSLGAVGLFF	TGTGCCAGCAGTTTAGGCGCAGTTGGGCTGTTCTTC
many	TRBV6-2/TRBV6-3	TRBJ1-5	16	.	CASRPLRGGRNQPQHF	TGTGCCAGCAGACCCCTTAGGGGGGGGAGGAATCAGCCCCAGCATTTT
many	TRBV20-1	TRBJ1-1	14	.	CSASLTDTTTEAFF	TGCAGTGCTAGTTTGACAGATACGACCACTGAAGCTTTCTTT
many	TRBV15	TRBJ2-5	15	TRBD2	CATSRVRGRGETQYF	TGTGCCACCAGCAGAGTTCGGGGGAGGGGAGAGACCCAGTACTTC
many	TRBV9	TRBJ1-6	15	TRBD1	CASSVEDRYNSPLHF	TGTGCCAGCAGCGTAGAGGACAGGTATAATTCACCCCTCCACTTT
many	TRBV29-1	TRBJ1-1	12	.	CSVGSGQGEAFF	TGCAGCGTTGGATCGGGGCAAGGTGAAGCTTTCTTT
few	TRBV7-9	TRBJ2-7	14	.	CASSPPGVEYEQYF	TGTGCCAGCAGCCCCCCGGGGGTGGAGTACGAGCAGTACTTC
many	TRBV20-1	TRBJ1-4	13	TRBD1	CSARGQGNEKLFF	TGCAGTGCTAGAGGACAGGGGAATGAAAAACTGTTTTTT
many	TRBV2	TRBJ2-7	12	.	CVLGHTTYEQYF	TGTGTCCTCGGACATACTACCTACGAGCAGTACTTC
many	TRBV2	TRBJ1-1	15	.	CASSDVGGTVSEAFF	TGTGCCAGCAGTGACGTAGGAGGTACAGTTTCTGAAGCTTTCTTT
many	TRBV27	TRBJ2-1	14	.	CASRLTTGSNEQFF	TGTGCCAGCAGACTCACGACAGGTTCCAATGAGCAGTTCTTC
many	TRBV20-1	TRBJ2-1	16	.	CSASPTRRTDYNEQFF	TGCAGTGCCTCCCCGACACGCAGGACAGATTACAATGAGCAGTTCTTC
many	TRBV12-3/TRBV12-4	TRBJ2-1	18	TRBD2	CASSPDHVAGGSNNEQFF	TGTGCCAGCAGTCCCGATCACGTAGCGGGGGGATCTAACAATGAGCAGTTCTTC
few	TRBV4-2	TRBJ1-2	16	.	CASSPLSGRANYGYTF	TGTGCCAGCAGCCCTCTTTCCGGGAGAGCTAACTATGGCTACACCTTC
few	TRBV12-3/TRBV12-4	TRBJ1-5	12	TRBD1	CASSTGVQPQHF	TGTGCCAGCAGTACAGGGGTCCAGCCCCAGCATTTT
.	TRBV29-1	TRBJ1-1	15	TRBD1	CSVELRDSVNTEAFF	TGCAGCGTTGAACTGCGGGACAGTGTGAACACTGAAGCTTTCTTT
once	TRBV29-1	TRBJ2-2	12	TRBD1	CSVEQGAGELFF	TGCAGCGTTGAACAGGGGGCCGGGGAGCTGTTTTTT
many	TRBV7-2	TRBJ2-7	16	.	CASSPQGKRGSYEQYF	TGTGCCAGCAGCCCCCAAGGGAAGCGAGGATCCTACGAGCAGTACTTC
.	TRBV20-1	TRBJ2-1	14	TRBD1	CSARVDSGTGIQFF	TGCAGTGCTAGAGTAGATTCCGGGACAGGGATTCAGTTCTTC
.	TRBV6-1	TRBJ2-1	18	TRBD2	CASSELPPGLGSYNEQFF	TGCGCCAGCAGTGAGCTACCCCCGGGACTAGGCTCCTACAATGAGCAGTTCTTC
many	TRBV11-2	TRBJ1-2	20	TRBD1	CASSFYPHGRGLSENYGYTF	TGTGCCAGCAGCTTTTACCCCCACGGGAGGGGGCTTTCTGAGAACTATGGCTACACCTTC
.	TRBV6-5	TRBJ1-4	13	.	CASSFSGWEKLFF	TGTGCCAGCAGTTTCTCCGGATGGGAAAAACTGTTTTTT
many	TRBV28	TRBJ2-5	13	.	CASTGGAGETQYF	TGTGCCAGCACCGGGGGAGCGGGAGAGACCCAGTACTTC
.	TRBV25-1	TRBJ1-1	15	.	CASSEIRGSNTEAFF	TGTGCCAGCAGTGAAATTCGGGGGTCGAACACTGAAGCTTTCTTT
.	TRBV5-6	TRBJ1-4	13	.	CASKRRDHEKLFF	TGTGCCAGTAAGCGCAGGGACCATGAAAAACTGTTTTTT
many	TRBV4-1	TRBJ1-1	15	TRBD1	CASSPTGTANREAFF	TGCGCCAGCAGCCCTACGGGGACAGCTAACCGTGAAGCTTTCTTT
many	TRBV7-8	TRBJ2-1	15	TRBD1	CASSLAETGANEQFF	TGTGCCAGCAGCTTAGCGGAGACAGGGGCCAATGAGCAGTTCTTC
.	TRBV6-1	TRBJ2-1	15	TRBD2	CASIPSGGAHNEQFF	TGTGCCAGCATTCCATCGGGAGGGGCACACAATGAGCAGTTCTTC
many	TRBV20-1	TRBJ1-5	15	.	CSASRNWESNQPQHF	TGCAGTGCTTCCCGAAATTGGGAAAGCAATCAGCCCCAGCATTTT
many	TRBV7-2	TRBJ2-3	14	TRBD2	CASGLAGGGDTQYF	TGTGCCAGCGGACTAGCGGGAGGGGGGGATACGCAGTATTTT